This TCR beta chain comes out of a study of T cell responses to AZD1222 COVID-19 vaccine. Clones were read by immunoSEQ multiplex PCR, and TCRdb kept only the in-frame ones, dropping some. The data show 150,000 to 190,000 clones, about nine tenths seen once. V was trimmed by 1 base and J by 7 bases, leaving 8 bases between them. Per the germline V gene, CDR1 is SGHTA and CDR2 is FQGTGA. This CDR3 has 14 amino acids. The clonotype comes from an adult who had recovered from COVID-19. The rearrangement uses TRBV7-3 and TRBJ1-6; D ambiguous. The specimen was peripheral blood, collected after recovery from COVID-19. The CDR3 DNA reads TGTGCCAGCAGCTTAAATCGATACAATTCACCCCTCCACTTT. It translates to CASSLNRYNSPLHF.